The rows below give T cell receptor beta chains drawn from one sample of a study of T cell repertoires in cytomegalovirus infection. TCRdb re-analysed the reads in MiXCR, keeping a single row per CDR3 protein. The profile shows more than 400,000 distinct CDR3 sequences, around 27% of them singletons. The material sequenced was PBMCs. The receptor source for this set is a human donor in good health (CMV status not recorded). Some clones in this sample may be carry-over from other donors' samples. CDR3s include the opening cysteine and the closing phenylalanine or tryptophan. A D gene is named only where the DNA matches it firmly.

d_call | j_call | v_call | cdr3_aa
TRBD2 | TRBJ2-2 | TRBV25-1 | CASSLGASGLANTGELFF
. | TRBJ1-1 | TRBV10-2 | CASSEHGNTEAFF
. | TRBJ2-5 | TRBV4-1 | CASSQDPGVGGETQYF
. | TRBJ1-1 | TRBV7-2 | CASSLDSLVYAEAFF
TRBD1 | TRBJ2-1 | TRBV23-1 | CASSRLRDRAHEQFF
. | TRBJ2-5 | TRBV24-1 | CATSARMRETQYF
. | TRBJ2-2 | TRBV7-2 | CASSLSRIERAGELFF
. | TRBJ2-5 | TRBV18 | CASSPTWTVETQYF
TRBD2 | TRBJ2-1 | TRBV27 | CASSLGVAGLNEQFF
. | TRBJ2-1 | TRBV7-2 | CASSLDGTRAYNEQFF
. | TRBJ1-5 | TRBV12-3/TRBV12-4 | CASRQGPGPQHF